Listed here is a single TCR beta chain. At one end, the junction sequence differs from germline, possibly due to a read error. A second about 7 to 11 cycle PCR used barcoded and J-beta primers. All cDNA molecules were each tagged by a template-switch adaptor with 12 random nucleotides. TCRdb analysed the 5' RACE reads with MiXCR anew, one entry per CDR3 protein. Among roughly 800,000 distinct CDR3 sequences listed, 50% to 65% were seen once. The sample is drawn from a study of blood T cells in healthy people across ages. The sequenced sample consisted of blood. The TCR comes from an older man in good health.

The CDR3, as DNA: TGTGCCAACAGCCCGCGGCAGACCTACAATGAGCAGTACTTC. This encodes CANSPRQTYNEQYF. The rearrangement uses TRBV4-2 and TRBJ2-5; no firm D call. This CDR3 spans 14 amino acids. Per germline, CDR1 LGHNA and CDR2 YNFKEQ.